These 20 T cell receptor beta chains originate from one sample sequenced in a study of T cell clonotyping in hematopoietic cell transplantation. Assay used: immunoSEQ multiplex PCR; TCRdb lists only in-frame clones, some missing. The sample yields more than 10,000 clones, over 85% seen once. This material consisted of PBMCs, taken 100 days after allogeneic stem cell transplant. The receptors derive from a female patient between 50 and 59 years old who had an allogeneic stem cell transplant from an unrelated donor, so the T cells may come from the graft donor. Some clones in this sample may be carry-over from other donors' samples.

With regard to this clone: One junction end does not reproduce the germline sequence, and a read error may be involved. This chain joins TRBV11-2 and TRBJ2-1; TRBD2 agrees at 11 bases. Germline CDR1 SGHAT, CDR2 FQNNGV. The CDR3 sequence is 18 residues long. CDR3 amino acids: CASSLGFPLAGGEHEQFF. The DNA for the CDR3 is TGTGCCAGCAGTTTAGGGTTCCCTTTAGCGGGAGGGGAACATGAGCAGTTCTTC.

The rearrangement links TRBV5-1 to TRBJ1-3; a possible D gene is TRBD1 (5 bases). V was clipped by 2 bases and J by 0 bases, with 12 bases between them. Germline V lookup: CDR1 SGHRS, CDR2 YFSETQ. The CDR3 contains 16 residues. CDR3 sequence reads: CASSFGAQSSGNTIYF. CDR3 sequence (DNA): TGCGCCAGCAGCTTTGGGGCACAGAGCTCTGGAAACACCATATATTTT.

The chain has TRBV6-1 and TRBJ2-7; D may be TRBD1 (5 bases). The V and J ends lost 11 bases and 3 bases respectively, with 14 bases between them. The germline CDR1 and CDR2 sequences are MNHNS and SASEGT. This CDR3 is built from 12 residues. The chain's CDR3 is CAGKTGDYEQYF. CDR3 in DNA: TGTGCCGGCAAAACAGGAGACTACGAGCAGTACTTC.

The chain joins TRBV7-2 to TRBJ1-6; D uncertain. Trimming removed 5 bases at V and 8 bases at J, with 19 bases between. This CDR3 comprises 16 residues. Germline loops: CDR1 SGHTA, CDR2 FQGNSA. The CDR3 here is CASSPGVQPMYSPLHF. As DNA, the CDR3 is TGTGCCAGCAGCCCTGGCGTCCAACCGATGTATTCACCCCTCCACTTT. The complete variable domain, with remaining parts taken from reference TRBV7-2 and TRBJ1-6, reads GAGVSQSPSNKVTEKGKDVELRCDPISGHTALYWYRQSLGQGLEFLIYFQGNSAPDKSGLPSDRFSAERTGGSVSTLTIQRTQQEDSAVYLCASSPGVQPMYSPLHFGNGTRLTVT.

This chain uses TRBV27 with TRBJ2-2; 10 bases agree with TRBD1. This CDR3 is built from 17 residues. With 5 bases clipped from V and 4 bases from J, the junction kept 10 bases outside the gene matches. Germline lookup yields CDR1 MNHEY and CDR2 SMNVEV (reference sequence). The CDR3 DNA reads TGTGCCAGCAGTACACCGGGACAGGGGCTCGGCACCGGGGAGCTGTTTTTT. It encodes CASSTPGQGLGTGELFF.

This sequence joins TRBV30 and TRBJ2-1, with 8 bases that match TRBD2. Germline CDR1 GTSNPN, CDR2 SVGIG (reference sequence). The CDR3 covers 15 residues. J gave up 6 bases and V 0 bases, and 7 bases lay outside the gene matches. The CDR3 loop is CAWSVGAGVGNEQFF. The CDR3 DNA follows: TGTGCCTGGAGTGTAGGAGCGGGAGTAGGCAATGAGCAGTTCTTC.

CDR3 DNA: TGTGCCAGCAGTCTGATATCAGGTTCAGGATCGCCCCAGCATTTT. Translated: CASSLISGSGSPQHF. The gene calls are TRBV28 and TRBJ1-5, with no clear D. CDR1 and CDR2 (germline): MDHEN, SYDVKM. CDR3 length equals 15 residues. V lost 5 bases and J 9 bases, leaving 20 bases between the germline ends.

The chain has TRBV28 and TRBJ1-2; 11 bases line up with TRBD1. Trimming cost V 6 bases and J 7 bases; bases outside gene matches: 7. Germline V gene data show CDR1 as MDHEN and CDR2 as SYDVKM. The CDR3 contains 14 residues. The CDR3: CASRPGQGAGGYTF. The CDR3 nucleotides are TGTGCCAGCAGGCCCGGACAGGGGGCCGGTGGCTACACCTTC.

This clone was seen once. This sequence joins TRBV30 and TRBJ2-7, with TRBD2 matching over 8 bases. The CDR3 runs to 15 residues. V was pared by 1 base and J by 1 base, with 6 bases of the junction left unmatched. Germline V gives CDR1 GTSNPN, CDR2 SVGIG (reference sequence). This chain's CDR3 is CAWSEAAGGSYEQYF. The DNA of the CDR3 is TGTGCCTGGAGTGAAGCGGCGGGAGGATCCTACGAGCAGTACTTC.

This clone was counted once. The chain uses TRBV4-3 and TRBJ2-2; possibly TRBD1 or TRBD2 for D (5 bases each). CDR3 length: 17 residues. Trimming took 7 bases from V and 0 from J, leaving 18 bases between them. Germline values: CDR1 LGHNA, CDR2 YSLEER. CDR3 protein: CASTFDVLGANTGELFF. CDR3 in DNA: TGCGCCAGCACCTTCGATGTCTTGGGGGCGAACACCGGGGAGCTGTTTTTT.

By its share, this clone is medium-sized. The chain is built from TRBV18 and TRBJ1-1; 7 bases fit TRBD1. The germline gives CDR1 KGHSH, CDR2 LQKENI. Trimming took 3 bases from V and 6 from J; bases not matched to a gene: 7. The CDR3 covers 14 residues. CDR3 nucleotides: TGTGCCAGCTCACCCCAGACAGGGAGTCCTGAAGCTTTCTTT. It is translated as CASSPQTGSPEAFF.

V usage is TRBV9 and J usage is TRBJ2-3; 11 bases match TRBD2. The CDR3 sequence is 18 residues long. Looked up from germline, CDR1 is SGDLS and CDR2 is YYNGEE. Unmatched junction bases numbered 10, after V lost 0 bases and J lost 4 bases. The CDR3 sequence is CASSVAGTSGGSADTQYF. For the CDR3, the DNA is TGTGCCAGCAGCGTAGCTGGAACTAGCGGGGGTAGCGCAGATACGCAGTATTTT. The whole variable domain, remainder taken from reference TRBV9 and TRBJ2-3, is DSGVTQTPKHLITATGQRVTLRCSPRSGDLSVYWYQQSLDQGLQFLIQYYNGEERAKGNILERFSAQQFPDLHSELNLSSLELGDSALYFCASSVAGTSGGSADTQYFGPGTRLTVL.

This clone was observed a handful of times. The rearrangement uses TRBV19 and TRBJ1-1; the D gene is possibly TRBD1 (5 bases). V shed 3 bases and J shed 6 bases, with 8 bases lying between them. The germline CDR1 and CDR2 sequences are LNHDA and SQIVND (reference sequence). There are 12 residues in the CDR3. CDR3 sequence (DNA): TGTGCCAGTAGTATGCGGGGCTCTGAAGCTTTCTTT. Protein: CASSMRGSEAFF.

This chain joins TRBV6-5 and TRBJ1-1; no clear D. The CDR3 sequence is 15 residues long. The germline CDR1 and CDR2 sequences are MNHEY and SVGAGI. V was pared by 6 bases and J by 2 bases, with 16 bases between. The CDR3 region is CASSPYSGSNTEAFF. CDR3 in DNA: TGTGCCAGCAGCCCGTATTCGGGGAGTAACACTGAAGCTTTCTTT.

The chain is built from TRBV29-1 and TRBJ2-7; possibly TRBD1 for D (6 bases). This CDR3 has 13 residues. Germline loops: CDR1 SQVTM, CDR2 ANQGSEA. V dropped 4 bases and J dropped 6 bases, with 16 bases sitting between them. The CDR3 bases are TGCAGCGTTGGACAGGCTAGTAGATCCGAGCAGTACTTC. Translated, it gives CSVGQASRSEQYF.

V gene TRBV30 combines with J gene TRBJ1-1; a weak D match, TRBD1 (5 bases). Per germline, CDR1 GTSNPN and CDR2 SVGIG (reference sequence). With 3 bases removed from V and 0 bases from J, the gap between germline ends came to 11 bases. This CDR3 region has 14 residues. Written as DNA, the CDR3 is TGTGCCTGGAGATCAGGGTATATGAACACTGAAGCTTTCTTT. It specifies CAWRSGYMNTEAFF.

V and J are TRBV20-1 and TRBJ1-2; D gene unclear. Trimming took off 6 bases at V and 2 bases at J, with 4 bases between the two ends. The CDR3 covers 10 residues. The germline V gene encodes CDR1 DFQATT and CDR2 SNEGSKA (reference sequence). The CDR3 nucleotides read TGCAGTGCCCCCAACTATGGCTACACCTTC. It translates to CSAPNYGYTF.

The J gene is TRBJ1-2, the V gene TRBV4-3, with D perhaps TRBD1 (5 bases). The CDR3 loop spans 14 amino acids. The germline V gene has CDR1 LGHNA and CDR2 YSLEER. Trimming took off 5 bases at V and 7 bases at J, with 17 bases between the two ends. The CDR3 nucleotides read TGCGCCAGCAGCTTCCGGGCCGGGGGGGTTGGCTACACCTTC. Its translation: CASSFRAGGVGYTF.

The chain links TRBV6-1 to TRBJ1-5, with D perhaps matching TRBD1 (5 bases). This CDR3 has 12 residues. V was trimmed by 8 bases and J by 7 bases, leaving 12 bases between them. Germline V gives CDR1 MNHNS, CDR2 SASEGT. The CDR3 reads CASVGTRQPQHF. The CDR3 DNA reads as TGTGCCAGCGTGGGGACCAGGCAGCCCCAGCATTTT.

The V and J genes are TRBV28 and TRBJ1-2; 9 bases fit TRBD1. This CDR3 is 17 amino acids long. The J segment lost 5 bases and the V segment lost 7 bases, leaving 17 bases of the junction unmatched. Germline V lookup: CDR1 MDHEN, CDR2 SYDVKM. Here the CDR3 DNA reads TGTGCCAGCAATTCCCGAACCGCCGGGACAGGGCTATATGGCTACACCTTC. It codes for CASNSRTAGTGLYGYTF.